This T cell receptor beta chain was retrieved from a study of cytomegalovirus exposure and HLA in healthy donors. Donors were nominally healthy when sampled, though unrecorded immune exposures were likely. Notes on this clone: Its antigen is not identified.

This CDR3 spans 16 amino acids. Germline CDR1 and CDR2: MGHRA and YSYEKL. Germline trimming cut 1 base from V and 2 bases from J; bases unmatched to any gene: 5. PCR employed 60 Vbeta and 13 Jbeta primers. Clones were sequenced by immunoSEQ multiplex PCR, and TCRdb holds only the in-frame ones, with some missing. The table records 100,000 to 150,000 clones, approximately 82% of them present only once. Study-wide results and limits: The study put 150 to 200 TCR beta chains on its list as cytomegalovirus-associated. For most TCR beta V segments, an earlier analysis put the productive rate at about 90% or about 30% of the time. Presence/absence results assume similar sequencing depth per donor, which may not hold.

This chain links TRBV4-1 with TRBJ2-3; TRBD1 matches at 8 bases. The sequence derives from a boy aged 2-15 years in good health and CMV-seronegative. The sample was PBMCs. This chain's CDR3 is CASSQVPRGHTDTQYF. Here the CDR3 DNA reads TGCGCCAGCAGCCAAGTCCCCAGGGGGCACACAGATACGCAGTATTTT.